These T cell receptor beta chains were read from a single sample in a study of blood T cells in healthy people across ages. One entry per CDR3 protein results from TCRdb running MiXCR on the 5' RACE reads. The sample yields fewer than 900,000 distinct CDR3 sequences, around 49% seen once. The specimen was blood. Receptors were obtained from a woman aged 60 to 75 in good health. Each CDR3 is given with its conserved first and last residue. D genes are given only for firm matches. A row's size may be missing; if present it is once, few, many or a size class.

V gene	CDR3 length	clone size	D gene	J gene	CDR3 DNA	CDR3 protein
TRBV12-3/TRBV12-4	13	few	.	TRBJ1-5	TGTGCCAGCAGTTTAACGGCAGATCAGCCCCAGCATTTT	CASSLTADQPQHF
TRBV28	16	.	TRBD2	TRBJ2-7	TGTGCCAGCAGTTTAAATAGCGGGAGGGCCTCCTACGAGCAGTACTTC	CASSLNSGRASYEQYF
TRBV5-1	14	few	.	TRBJ2-7	TGCGCCAGCAGCAGGGGGGGGACACCTTTGGAGCAGTACTTC	CASSRGGTPLEQYF
TRBV29-1	15	many	TRBD2	TRBJ2-1	TGCAGCGTTGGATTGGTAGCGGGTCTTGGCAATGAGCAGTTCTTC	CSVGLVAGLGNEQFF
TRBV7-9	16	.	TRBD2	TRBJ2-1	TGTGCCAGCAGCCTCGGCGCGGGGGGGTGGTACAATGAGCAGTTCTTC	CASSLGAGGWYNEQFF
TRBV7-6	13	.	.	TRBJ2-7	TGTGCTAGCAGCTTCAGCTCCTACTACGAGCAGTACTTC	CASSFSSYYEQYF
TRBV14	14	few	.	TRBJ2-1	TGTGCCAGCAGCCACAAAGACCCCTACAATGAGCAGTTCTTC	CASSHKDPYNEQFF
TRBV15	13	.	.	TRBJ1-1	TGTGCCACCAGCAGGACTGTGAGCACTGAAGCTTTCTTT	CATSRTVSTEAFF
TRBV29-1	13	.	.	TRBJ2-1	TGCGGCGTTCCGTGGGCCAGATACAATGAGCAGTTCTTC	CGVPWARYNEQFF
TRBV20-1	13	.	.	TRBJ1-1	TGCAGTGCTAGAGGGGCGGGGAACACTGAAGCTTTCTTT	CSARGAGNTEAFF
TRBV20-1	14	once	.	TRBJ2-3	TGCAGTGCTCCTCCCCCAGGAGGCACAGATACGCAGTATTTT	CSAPPPGGTDTQYF
TRBV25-1	14	.	.	TRBJ1-1	TGTGCCAGCAGTGAATTGGGCAGGGGAACTGAAGCTTTCTTT	CASSELGRGTEAFF
TRBV7-2	16	.	TRBD2	TRBJ2-7	TGTGCCAGCAGCTTAGGTACTAGCGGGTGGAGGTTAGAGCAGTACTTC	CASSLGTSGWRLEQYF
TRBV28	15	few	TRBD2	TRBJ2-7	TGTGCCAGCAGTCCGGGGGGATTGGGATTACACGAGCAGTACTTC	CASSPGGLGLHEQYF
TRBV10-3	16	.	TRBD2	TRBJ2-1	TGTGCCATCAGTGGGCCTAGCGGGAGGCCCTACAATGAGCAGTTCTTC	CAISGPSGRPYNEQFF
TRBV27	15	.	.	TRBJ2-1	TGTGCCAGCAGTTTTGGGACTCCAGGTTACAATGAGCAGTTCTTC	CASSFGTPGYNEQFF
TRBV6-5	13	.	.	TRBJ2-4	TGTGCCAGCAGGGCCTCGGTAAAAAACATTCAGTACTTC	CASRASVKNIQYF
TRBV29-1	15	.	.	TRBJ2-3	TGCAGCGTTGCCGCGGGGGCTACTAGCACAGATACGCAGTATTTT	CSVAAGATSTDTQYF